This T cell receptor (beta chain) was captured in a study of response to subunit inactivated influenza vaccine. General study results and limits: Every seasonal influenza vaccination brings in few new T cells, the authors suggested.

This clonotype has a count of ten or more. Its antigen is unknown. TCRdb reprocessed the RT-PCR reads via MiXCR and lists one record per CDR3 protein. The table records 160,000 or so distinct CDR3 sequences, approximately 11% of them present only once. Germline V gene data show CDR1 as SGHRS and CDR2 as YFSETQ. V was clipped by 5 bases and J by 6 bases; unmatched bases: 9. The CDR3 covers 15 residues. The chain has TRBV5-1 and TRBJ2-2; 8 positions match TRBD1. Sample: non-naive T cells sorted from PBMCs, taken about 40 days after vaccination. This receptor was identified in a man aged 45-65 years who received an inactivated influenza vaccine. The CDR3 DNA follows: TGCGCCAGCAGACAGGACAGGGTCTCGGCCGGGGAGCTGTTTTTT. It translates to CASRQDRVSAGELFF.